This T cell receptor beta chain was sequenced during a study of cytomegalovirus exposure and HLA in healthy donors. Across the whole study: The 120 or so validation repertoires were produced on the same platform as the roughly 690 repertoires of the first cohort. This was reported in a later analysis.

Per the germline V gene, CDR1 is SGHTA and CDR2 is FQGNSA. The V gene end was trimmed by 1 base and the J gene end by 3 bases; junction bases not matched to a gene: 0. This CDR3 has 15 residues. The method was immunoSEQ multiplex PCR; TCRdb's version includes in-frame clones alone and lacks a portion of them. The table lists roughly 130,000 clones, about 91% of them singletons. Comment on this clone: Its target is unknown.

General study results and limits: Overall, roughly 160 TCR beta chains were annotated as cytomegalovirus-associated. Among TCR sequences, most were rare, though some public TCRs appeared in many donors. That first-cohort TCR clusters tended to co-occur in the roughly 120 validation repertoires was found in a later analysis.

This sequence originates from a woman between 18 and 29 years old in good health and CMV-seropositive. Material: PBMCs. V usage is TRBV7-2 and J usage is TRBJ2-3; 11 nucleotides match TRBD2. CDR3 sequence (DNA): TGTGCCAGCAGCTTAGGACTAGCGGGGACAGATACGCAGTATTTT. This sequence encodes CASSLGLAGTDTQYF.